The 23 T cell receptor beta chains below all came from one sample that was sequenced in a study of regulatory T cells in long-lasting Graves disease. Sample time point: newly diagnosed GD, antithyroid drugs for less than 3 months. PBMCs provided the RNA from which the TCR library was made. According to the study, TCR beta libraries were built with iRepertoire HTBI primers and CDR3-region Arm-PCR. Each CDR3 protein is one row after TCRdb ran MiXCR on the multiplex PCR reads. The sample lists around 500,000 distinct CDR3 sequences; approximately 13% were seen once. This same sample was also taken into another study, of T cells in Graves' hyperthyroidism and ophthalmopathy.

The sample in question was peripheral blood mononuclear cells (PBMCs), obtained at new diagnosis, from a patient treated with antithyroid drugs. The receptors come from a man aged 25 to 40 with Graves disease.

This clonotype came up many times. The chain links TRBV7-9 to TRBJ1-4, with D maybe TRBD1 (5 bases). The V and J ends lost 5 bases and 7 bases respectively, with 14 bases between them. CDR1 and CDR2 from the germline V gene are SEHNR and FQNEAQ (reference sequence). This CDR3 comprises 14 residues. CDR3 protein: CASSPGTAVEKLFF. The CDR3 nucleotides are TGTGCCAGCAGCCCCGGGACTGCCGTTGAAAAACTGTTTTTT.

This clonotype was found many times. The V call is TRBV3-1, the J call TRBJ1-1, with D uncertain. The CDR3 has 15 amino acids. Germline V gene sequence: CDR1 LGHDT, CDR2 YNNKEL (reference sequence). The V gene lost 0 bases and the J gene lost 1 base, with 9 bases spanning the gap. The CDR3 coding sequence is TGTGCCAGCAGCCAAGATAGTCGGGGGAACACTGAAGCTTTCTTT. As protein: CASSQDSRGNTEAFF.

In this sample, this clonotype turned up a few times. This sequence joins TRBV11-2 and TRBJ2-3, with 14 bases matching TRBD2. The CDR3 is 15 residues long. Germline V gene sequence: CDR1 SGHAT, CDR2 FQNNGV. Losses at the gene ends were 5 bases for V and 8 bases for J; bases not matched to a gene: 6. The CDR3 loop is CASSKTSGREGTQYF. The CDR3 DNA reads as TGTGCCAGCAGCAAGACTAGCGGGAGGGAAGGTACGCAGTATTTT.

The sample holds a few counts of this clonotype. The chain carries TRBV29-1 and TRBJ2-3, with 13 bases matching TRBD2. Trimming cost V 5 bases and J 3 bases; bases outside gene matches: 8. The germline V gene encodes CDR1 SQVTM and CDR2 ANQGSEA. This CDR3 has 16 residues. CDR3 bases: TGCAGCGTTTTGGGACTAGCGGGATATTTGACAGATACGCAGTATTTT. Protein: CSVLGLAGYLTDTQYF.

The chain combines TRBV7-9 with TRBJ2-1; 11 nucleotides line up with TRBD2. Germline loops: CDR1 SEHNR, CDR2 FQNEAQ (reference sequence). The V gene end was trimmed by 0 bases and the J gene end by 9 bases; junction bases not matched to a gene: 7. The CDR3 has 16 amino acids. This CDR3 is CASSLAGSGRAFEQFF. CDR3 sequence (DNA): TGTGCCAGCAGCTTAGCAGGTAGCGGGAGGGCCTTTGAGCAGTTCTTC.

The chain recombines TRBV9 with TRBJ2-5, with 14 bases identical to TRBD2. Germline values: CDR1 SGDLS, CDR2 YYNGEE. With V trimmed by 3 bases and J by 2 bases, 9 bases remained unmatched. The CDR3 covers 18 residues. The CDR3: CASSEGGLAGGLQETQYF. The CDR3 DNA reads as TGTGCCAGCAGCGAAGGCGGACTAGCGGGAGGTCTTCAAGAGACCCAGTACTTC.

This clonotype was seen many times. The chain carries TRBV11-3 and TRBJ2-2; tentatively, D is TRBD1 or TRBD2 (5 bases each). The germline V gene has CDR1 SGHNT and CDR2 YENEEA. V was pared by 3 bases and J by 6 bases, with 11 bases between. This CDR3 comprises 14 residues. The CDR3 is CASSLMRDAGELFF. The CDR3, as DNA: TGTGCCAGCAGCTTGATGAGGGACGCCGGGGAGCTGTTTTTT.

The chain employs TRBV12-3 or TRBV12-4 and TRBJ2-2; no reliable D call. Trimming removed 4 bases at V and 5 bases at J, with 11 bases between. There are 14 residues in the CDR3. The CDR3 sequence is CASSSPGWTGELFF. The CDR3, as DNA: TGTGCCAGCAGTTCCCCGGGCTGGACCGGGGAGCTGTTTTTT.

The chain has TRBV6-2 or TRBV6-3 and TRBJ2-1, with 12 bases identical to TRBD2. V lost 5 bases and J lost 9; bases outside the gene matches: 8. Germline lookup yields CDR1 MNHEY and CDR2 SVGEGT. There are 15 residues in the CDR3. As DNA, the CDR3 is TGTGCCAGCAGTCCAGGACTAGCGGGATACGGTGAGCAGTTCTTC. Translated: CASSPGLAGYGEQFF.

This clonotype was seen a handful of times. The chain links TRBV20-1 to TRBJ1-6; a weak D match, TRBD1 (6 bases). CDR3 size: 15 residues. The germline gives CDR1 DFQATT, CDR2 SNEGSKA (reference sequence). The ends were cut back, 1 base at V and 5 bases at J, with 12 bases in the middle. CDR3 nucleotide sequence: TGCAGTGCTAGAGCTTATCAGGGGAATAATTCACCCCTCCACTTT. Protein: CSARAYQGNNSPLHF.

This clonotype was picked up many times. V is TRBV11-2 and J is TRBJ2-1; D might be TRBD2 (5 bases). CDR1 is SGHAT and CDR2 is FQNNGV in the germline V gene. With 3 bases removed from V and 10 bases from J, the gap between germline ends came to 10 bases. This CDR3 spans 12 amino acids. DNA of the CDR3: TGTGCCAGCAGCTTGGGTAGCGCCGAGCAGTTCTTC. Its translation is CASSLGSAEQFF. The variable domain in full, with the rest retrieved from reference TRBV11-2 and TRBJ2-1, is EAGVAQSPRYKIIEKRQSVAFWCNPISGHATLYWYQQILGQGPKLLIQFQNNGVVDDSQLPKDRFSAERLKGVDSTLKIQPAKLEDSAVYLCASSLGSAEQFFGPGTRLTVL.

The chain carries TRBV20-1 and TRBJ2-3; D might be TRBD2 (5 bases). The CDR3 is made up of 14 amino acids. Trimming removed 3 bases from V and 0 bases from J, with 10 bases in between. Germline V CDR1 and CDR2: DFQATT, SNEGSKA (reference sequence). The CDR3 bases are TGCAGTGCTAGTAGGGTAGCGAGCACAGATACGCAGTATTTT. Its translation is CSASRVASTDTQYF.

This clonotype was seen repeatedly, ten times or more. This sequence joins TRBV19 and TRBJ1-5; TRBD1 matches at 9 bases. CDR3 size: 15 residues. Germline V gene sequence: CDR1 LNHDA, CDR2 SQIVND (reference sequence). V lost 5 bases and J lost 1; bases outside the gene matches: 3. The CDR3 DNA sequence: TGTGCCAGTAGTCCGGACAGGGGCAGCAATCAGCCCCAGCATTTT. Protein product: CASSPDRGSNQPQHF.

This clonotype was counted between two and nine times. The chain carries TRBV7-2 and TRBJ2-7; 7 bases line up with TRBD1. Germline CDR1 is SGHTA and CDR2 is FQGNSA. This CDR3 comprises 13 residues. The V gene end was trimmed by 5 bases and the J gene end by 9 bases; junction bases not matched to a gene: 10. The CDR3 region is CASSTGQERGQYF. CDR3 DNA: TGTGCCAGCAGCACCGGACAGGAGAGGGGGCAGTACTTC.

This chain connects TRBV24-1 to TRBJ2-1; 8 bases are a match to TRBD2. The ends lost 3 bases at V and 10 bases at J; junction bases unmatched: 13. The germline CDR1 and CDR2 sequences are KGHDR and SFDVKD. The CDR3 is 16 amino acids. CDR3 bases: TGTGCCACCAGTGATCCAGCGGGAGCCTCCGACTGGGAGCAGTTCTTC. This translates into CATSDPAGASDWEQFF.

This clonotype occurred many times. The chain links TRBV20-1 to TRBJ2-7; D unresolved. CDR1 DFQATT and CDR2 SNEGSKA come from the germline V gene (reference sequence). The V gene lost 3 bases and the J gene lost 4 bases, with 13 bases spanning the gap. CDR3 size: 13 residues. The CDR3 loop is CSARKGRAYEQYF. The CDR3 nucleotides read TGCAGTGCTAGGAAGGGAAGGGCGTACGAGCAGTACTTC.

This clonotype was seen repeatedly, ten times or more. The chain employs TRBV11-2 and TRBJ2-1, with TRBD2 as a possible D gene (7 bases). Looked up from germline, CDR1 is SGHAT and CDR2 is FQNNGV. The V end was cut by 8 bases, the J end by 9 bases, with 20 bases between. CDR3 length: 14 amino acids. CDR3 loop: CASGGGLAGPEQFF. CDR3 nucleotide sequence: TGTGCCAGCGGGGGCGGCTTAGCGGGTCCTGAGCAGTTCTTC.

This clonotype was seen at least ten times. The genes are TRBV20-1 and TRBJ2-7; no clear D gene. The V end lost 4 bases, the J end lost 3 bases, and 16 bases lay between the germline ends. This CDR3 is built from 14 residues. The V gene's germline CDR1 is DFQATT and CDR2 SNEGSKA (reference sequence). CDR3 sequence reads: CSAIGEVYYYEQYF. In DNA, the CDR3 is TGCAGTGCTATTGGAGAAGTCTATTACTACGAGCAGTACTTC.

Regarding this clonotype: A much larger clone is a single base away; this may be a read error. The chain links TRBV18 to TRBJ2-7; 8 positions agree with TRBD1. The CDR3 is 15 amino acids. V lost 5 bases and J lost 0; bases outside the gene matches: 6. Germline values: CDR1 KGHSH, CDR2 LQKENI. The CDR3 DNA is TGTGCCAGCTCAAGGACAGGGTTAAACTCCTACGAGCAGTACTTC. Translation: CASSRTGLNSYEQYF.

This clonotype appeared many times. This rearrangement joins TRBV19 to TRBJ2-5; 14 bases line up with TRBD2. The CDR3 is 13 amino acids. J lost 14 bases, V lost 5 bases, and 7 bases had no gene match. CDR1 and CDR2 from the germline V gene are LNHDA and SQIVND (reference sequence). The CDR3 reads CASSSGLAGDEYF. DNA of the CDR3: TGTGCCAGTAGTTCGGGACTAGCGGGAGATGAATACTTC.

The chain links TRBV27 to TRBJ2-3; D unresolved. The CDR3 spans 15 residues. Trimming took 0 bases from V and 6 from J, leaving 13 bases between them. Germline-derived CDR1 and CDR2 are MNHEY and SMNVEV (reference sequence). The CDR3 here is CASSLSPRLFDTQYF. As DNA, the CDR3 is TGTGCCAGCAGTTTATCTCCCCGCCTTTTCGATACGCAGTATTTT.

In this sample, this clonotype turned up a few times. The V gene is TRBV19, the J gene TRBJ2-3; D tentatively reads TRBD1 or TRBD2 (5 bases each). V was cut by 6 bases and J by 1 base, with 17 bases left in between. The CDR3 is 16 amino acids. The germline V gene has CDR1 LNHDA and CDR2 SQIVND (reference sequence). This CDR3 is CASRPTPGTRTDTQYF. The CDR3 bases are TGTGCCAGTAGGCCAACTCCAGGGACCCGCACAGATACGCAGTATTTT.

This clonotype occurred a few times. The chain uses TRBV4-1 and TRBJ2-3, with 8 bases lining up with TRBD2. The length of the CDR3 is 19 residues. Germline-derived CDR1 and CDR2 are MGHRA and YSYEKL. V lost 2 bases and J lost 2; bases outside the gene matches: 15. The CDR3: CASSQPWTSPGYITDTQYF. In DNA form, the CDR3 reads TGCGCCAGCAGCCAACCTTGGACTAGCCCGGGATATATCACAGATACGCAGTATTTT.